The 23 T cell receptor beta chains reported below all come from one sample, sequenced in a study of T cells in Graves' hyperthyroidism and ophthalmopathy. TCR beta CDR3 region amplification was performed from RNA transcripts. During a first-round RT-PCR of the TCR CDR3, the HTBI primer set was used. Each CDR3 protein gets one entry after TCRdb re-called the multiplex PCR reads with MiXCR. Of approximately 610,000 distinct CDR3 sequences in the sample, roughly 17% were seen once. Sequences were obtained from blood. Receptors were obtained from a woman aged 18-29 years with Graves' hyperthyroidism.

Only a few counts were recorded for this clonotype. The V call is TRBV5-1, the J call TRBJ2-1; 13 nucleotides line up with TRBD2. This CDR3 is built from 15 residues. The V gene end was trimmed by 4 bases and the J gene end by 9 bases; junction bases not matched to a gene: 7. Germline lookup yields CDR1 SGHRS and CDR2 YFSETQ. The CDR3 DNA reads TGCGCCAGCAGCCCCGGGACTAGCGGGACGGGTGAGCAGTTCTTC. It is translated as CASSPGTSGTGEQFF.

The chain is built from TRBV4-1 and TRBJ2-7; either TRBD1 or TRBD2 may fit D (5 bases each). The length of the CDR3 is 14 residues. Germline V gene data show CDR1 as MGHRA and CDR2 as YSYEKL. The V and J ends lost 4 bases and 2 bases respectively, with 12 bases between them. The CDR3 region is CASSPRDGTYEQYF. CDR3 sequence (DNA): TGCGCCAGCAGCCCTCGGGACGGAACCTACGAGCAGTACTTC.

Only one count was recorded for this clonotype. This clone may be a read error of a much larger clone one base away. The rearrangement links TRBV20-1 to TRBJ2-1; 9 bases are a match to TRBD2. Trimming at V came to 3 bases and at J to 0 bases, leaving 12 bases not matched to a gene. CDR3 length: 18 amino acids. In germline, CDR1 is DFQATT, CDR2 SNEGSKA (reference sequence). The CDR3 region has the DNA TGCAGTGCTAGTGGTAGCGGGGGCAATATTTACTCCTACAATGAGCAGTTCTTC. Amino acids: CSASGSGGNIYSYNEQFF.

This clonotype showed up just a few times. The J gene is TRBJ1-5, the V gene TRBV19, with D unclear. With 3 bases removed from V and 2 bases from J, the gap between germline ends came to 8 bases. The CDR3 spans 14 residues. In germline, CDR1 is LNHDA, CDR2 SQIVND (reference sequence). The CDR3 DNA reads as TGTGCCAGTAGTATGGGTCCGCGCAATCAGCCCCAGCATTTT. Translated: CASSMGPRNQPQHF.

Concerning this clonotype: A much larger clone differs by one base, so this may be a read error. This chain links TRBV12-3 or TRBV12-4 with TRBJ2-3, with D hard to call. The ends were cut back, 4 bases at V and 0 bases at J, with 14 bases in the middle. The CDR3 sequence is 16 residues long. CDR3: CASSSLPLDSTDTQYF. CDR3 DNA sequence: TGTGCCAGCAGTTCCCTACCCCTTGACAGCACAGATACGCAGTATTTT.

This clonotype was observed a handful of times. J is TRBJ2-7 and V is TRBV3-1, with 7 bases fitting TRBD2. V trimming: 4 bases; J trimming: 2 bases; junction bases outside the gene matches: 5. Germline V gene lookup returns CDR1 LGHDT and CDR2 YNNKEL (reference sequence). The CDR3 has 14 amino acids. Here the CDR3 DNA reads TGTGCCAGCAGCCCTACAGCGGGGACCTACGAGCAGTACTTC. Its translation is CASSPTAGTYEQYF.

For this clonotype: This may be a read error, as it is one base from a much larger clone. The chain combines TRBV27 with TRBJ2-7; D uncertain. The CDR3 covers 14 residues. V was trimmed by 8 bases and J by 0 bases, leaving 14 bases between them. The germline gives CDR1 MNHEY, CDR2 SMNVEV (reference sequence). The CDR3 coding sequence is TGTGCCAGCCAGTTTTCAAGGCTCTCCTACGAGCAGTACTTC. It encodes CASQFSRLSYEQYF.

In this sample, this clonotype turned up many times. The chain is built from TRBV2 and TRBJ1-1; D is undetermined. Trimming took off 7 bases at V and 6 bases at J, with 15 bases between the two ends. The CDR3 sequence is 13 residues long. Germline V gene lookup returns CDR1 SNHLY and CDR2 FYNNEI. CDR3 nucleotide sequence: TGTGCCAGCACCCCAACCGGAGGACCTGAAGCTTTCTTT. Translating gives CASTPTGGPEAFF.

This clonotype has ten or more counts. The chain joins TRBV12-3 or TRBV12-4 to TRBJ2-5, with D possibly matching TRBD2 (6 bases). The CDR3 extends over 15 amino acids. Deletions cut 4 bases from V and 4 bases from J, with 16 bases between. The CDR3 region is CASSYIGSGGETQYF. The CDR3 DNA reads TGTGCCAGCAGTTACATCGGTAGCGGAGGAGAGACCCAGTACTTC.

In its sample, this clonotype was seen many times. This CDR3 reads CSAAPASRGLTDTQYF. As DNA, the CDR3 is TGCAGTGCCGCTCCGGCATCCAGGGGGCTTACAGATACGCAGTATTTT. J is TRBJ2-3 and V is TRBV20-1, with 8 bases aligning to TRBD1. The germline CDR1 and CDR2 sequences are DFQATT and SNEGSKA (reference sequence). V shed 6 bases and J 3 bases; nucleotides not matched to a gene: 14. The CDR3 is made up of 16 amino acids.

The rearrangement links TRBV28 to TRBJ2-7; tentatively, D is TRBD1 or TRBD2 (6 bases each). Germline assignment: CDR1 MDHEN and CDR2 SYDVKM. V lost 7 bases and J lost 5, with 12 bases in between. The CDR3 totals 12 residues. The CDR3 loop is CASTQEGDEQYF. The DNA of the CDR3 is TGTGCCAGCACTCAGGAGGGGGACGAGCAGTACTTC.

The rearrangement joins TRBV5-1 to TRBJ2-7; the match to TRBD1 covers 9 bases. The junction had 3 bases not matched to a gene; V was cut back by 0 bases and J by 2 bases. This CDR3 is built from 15 residues. CDR1 and CDR2 (germline): SGHRS, YFSETQ. CDR3 amino acids: CASSLGDRATYEQYF. The CDR3 bases are TGCGCCAGCAGCTTGGGGGACAGGGCGACCTACGAGCAGTACTTC.

This clonotype was counted at least ten times. V gene TRBV11-3 combines with J gene TRBJ1-1, with D possibly matching TRBD1 (6 bases). The CDR3 sequence is 15 residues long. V was trimmed by 0 bases and J by 7 bases, leaving 15 bases between them. Germline CDR1 reads SGHNT; CDR2 reads YENEEA. For the CDR3, the DNA is TGTGCCAGCAGCTTAGACCTGAGCGGGGGCGATGAAGCTTTCTTT. The encoded protein is CASSLDLSGGDEAFF.

This clonotype was seen more than once but under ten times. The chain combines TRBV6-1 with TRBJ2-1, with 10 bases aligning to TRBD1. V trimming: 5 bases; J trimming: 4 bases; junction bases outside the gene matches: 5. The CDR3 contains 15 residues. From germline, CDR1 is MNHNS and CDR2 SASEGT. This CDR3 reads CASSRTGGLYNEQFF. CDR3 DNA: TGTGCCAGCAGTCGGACAGGGGGTTTGTACAATGAGCAGTTCTTC.

This clonotype was observed many times. The rearrangement uses TRBV12-3 or TRBV12-4 and TRBJ1-2; perhaps TRBD1 as D (5 bases). CDR3 length: 13 amino acids. Trimming pared 6 bases from V and 8 bases from J, leaving 16 bases between. CDR3 sequence (DNA): TGTGCCAGCAGCCCCAGGGTCCGGTCCGGCTACACCTTC. Amino acids: CASSPRVRSGYTF.

In this sample, this clonotype turned up a few times. V is TRBV10-3 and J is TRBJ1-1; TRBD1 aligns across 11 bases. The germline V gene encodes CDR1 ENHRY and CDR2 SYGVKD. This CDR3 has 13 amino acids. Trimming removed 6 bases from V and 3 bases from J; junction bases left unmatched: 0. In DNA, the CDR3 is TGTGCCATCAGGGGACAGGGGGACACTGAAGCTTTCTTT. Its translation is CAIRGQGDTEAFF.

The chain employs TRBV19 and TRBJ1-1, with D perhaps matching TRBD1 (5 bases). The germline V and J ends were trimmed by 5 bases and 1 base, with 17 bases remaining between them. Germline assignment: CDR1 LNHDA and CDR2 SQIVND (reference sequence). The CDR3 runs 16 residues. The CDR3 bases are TGTGCCAGTAGTTCCATCTCGGGGGTGGGGAACACTGAAGCTTTCTTT. This sequence encodes CASSSISGVGNTEAFF.

With regard to this clonotype: Given a much more abundant clone one base away, this may be a read error. This sequence joins TRBV20-1 and TRBJ1-6; D is unresolved. CDR1 and CDR2 from the germline V gene are DFQATT and SNEGSKA (reference sequence). This CDR3 has 12 residues. Deletions cut 2 bases from V and 4 bases from J, with 3 bases between. In DNA, the CDR3 is TGCAGTGCTAGACAGTATAATTCACCCCTCCACTTT. Its protein product is CSARQYNSPLHF.

The chain uses TRBV12-3 or TRBV12-4 and TRBJ1-6, with TRBD1 as a possible D gene (5 bases). With 6 bases removed from V and 6 bases from J, the gap between germline ends came to 12 bases. This CDR3 is built from 14 residues. The CDR3 here is CASRRGVVNSPLHF. CDR3 DNA sequence: TGTGCCAGCAGACGGGGGGTGGTTAATTCACCCCTCCACTTT.

This rearrangement joins TRBV20-1 to TRBJ2-1; TRBD2 aligns across 13 bases. Germline V gene data show CDR1 as DFQATT and CDR2 as SNEGSKA (reference sequence). The CDR3 contains 17 residues. J gave up 5 bases and V 2 bases, and 9 bases lay outside the gene matches. CDR3: CSARTGTSGMFNNEQFF. The CDR3 nucleotides read TGCAGTGCTAGAACCGGGACTAGCGGGATGTTCAACAATGAGCAGTTCTTC.

This clonotype was detected ten times or more. The V call is TRBV3-1, the J call TRBJ2-1; D may be TRBD1 (6 bases). CDR3 length: 12 residues. V was clipped by 3 bases and J by 8 bases, with 8 bases between them. The germline CDR1 and CDR2 sequences are LGHDT and YNNKEL (reference sequence). The CDR3 DNA reads TGTGCCAGCAGCCAGGACAGCGATGAGCAGTTCTTC. Amino acid sequence: CASSQDSDEQFF.

This clonotype was observed a handful of times. This rearrangement joins TRBV7-6 to TRBJ2-7; 8 positions match TRBD1. The J segment lost 9 bases and the V segment lost 1 base, leaving 14 bases of the junction unmatched. Germline V gene sequence: CDR1 SGHVS, CDR2 FNYEAQ. The CDR3 has 16 residues. The CDR3 is CASSLDIGTGGLGQYF. DNA of the CDR3: TGTGCCAGCAGCTTAGATATCGGGACAGGTGGCCTTGGGCAGTACTTC.

Points on this clonotype: Being one base from a much bigger clone, this may be a read error. The CDR3 reads CPSSDVLSGLAGVGDTQYF. Written as DNA, the CDR3 is TGTCCCAGCAGTGACGTTCTCTCGGGACTAGCGGGAGTCGGTGATACGCAGTATTTT. V and J are TRBV6-1 and TRBJ2-3; 14 bases are shared with TRBD2. Germline lookup yields CDR1 MNHNS and CDR2 SASEGT. CDR3 length: 19 residues.